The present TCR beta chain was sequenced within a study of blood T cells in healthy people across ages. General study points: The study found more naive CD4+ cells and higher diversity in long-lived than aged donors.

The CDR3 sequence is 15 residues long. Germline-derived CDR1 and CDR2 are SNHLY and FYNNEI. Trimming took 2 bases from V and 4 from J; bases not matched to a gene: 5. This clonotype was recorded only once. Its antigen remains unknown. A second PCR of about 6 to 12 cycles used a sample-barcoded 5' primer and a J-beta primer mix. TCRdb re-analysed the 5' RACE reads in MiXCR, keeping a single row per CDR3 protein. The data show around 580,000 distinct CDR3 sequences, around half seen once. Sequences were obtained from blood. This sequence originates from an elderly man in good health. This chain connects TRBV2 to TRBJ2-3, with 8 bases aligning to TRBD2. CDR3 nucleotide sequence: TGTGCCAGCAGTGAATCGCGGGGGGTTGCAGATACGCAGTATTTT. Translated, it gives CASSESRGVADTQYF.